This T cell receptor beta chain was identified in a study of T cell responses to AZD1222 COVID-19 vaccine. Study results and caveats: Baseline serology detected seropositivity in only a handful of AZD1222 recipients.

This CDR3 spans 13 amino acids. Germline V gene data show CDR1 as SGHTS and CDR2 as YDEGEE. The V and J ends lost 2 bases and 3 bases respectively, with 7 bases between them. TCRdb's copy holds only in-frame clones and misses some; the assay was immunoSEQ multiplex PCR. This table holds some 170,000 clones, about nine tenths found once. To note about this clone: The antigen is undetermined.

The chain has TRBV5-8 and TRBJ2-3; D perhaps matches TRBD2 (6 bases). Sequences were derived from peripheral blood, sampled 28 days after the second dose of the MenACWY control vaccine. This receptor was identified in an adult who received the MenACWY meningococcal vaccine as a control. The CDR3 sequence: CASSFGGTDTQYF. The CDR3 coding sequence is TGTGCCAGCAGCTTCGGGGGAACAGATACGCAGTATTTT.